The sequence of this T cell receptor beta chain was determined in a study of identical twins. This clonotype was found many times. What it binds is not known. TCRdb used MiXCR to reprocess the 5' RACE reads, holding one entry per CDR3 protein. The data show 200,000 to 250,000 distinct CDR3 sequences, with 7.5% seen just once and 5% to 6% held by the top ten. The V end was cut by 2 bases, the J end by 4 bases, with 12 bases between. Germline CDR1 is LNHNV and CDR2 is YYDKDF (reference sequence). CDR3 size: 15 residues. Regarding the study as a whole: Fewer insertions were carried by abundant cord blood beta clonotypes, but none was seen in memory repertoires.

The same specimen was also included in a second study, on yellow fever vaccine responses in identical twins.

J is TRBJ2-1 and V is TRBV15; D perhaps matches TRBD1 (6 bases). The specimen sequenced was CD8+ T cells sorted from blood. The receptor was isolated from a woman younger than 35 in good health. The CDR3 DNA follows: TGTGCCACCAGCAGATCCGGGGACATTTACAATGAGCAGTTCTTC. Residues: CATSRSGDIYNEQFF. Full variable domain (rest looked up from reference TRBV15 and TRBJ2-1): DAMVIQNPRYQVTQFGKPVTLSCSQTLNHNVMYWYQQKSSQAPKLLFHYYDKDFNNEADTPDNFQSRRPNTSFCFLDIRSPGLGDTAMYLCATSRSGDIYNEQFFGPGTRLTVL.